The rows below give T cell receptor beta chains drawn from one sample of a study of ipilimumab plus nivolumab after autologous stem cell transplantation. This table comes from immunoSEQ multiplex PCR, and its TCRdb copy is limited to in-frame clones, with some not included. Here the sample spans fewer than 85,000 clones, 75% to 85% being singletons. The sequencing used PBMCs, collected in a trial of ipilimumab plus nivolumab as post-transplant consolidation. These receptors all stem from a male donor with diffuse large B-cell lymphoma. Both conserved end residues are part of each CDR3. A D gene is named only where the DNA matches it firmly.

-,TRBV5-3,CAQRRMNTEAFF
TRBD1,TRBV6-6,CASSPSDRGAEAFF
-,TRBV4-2,CASSQVGQFNTGELFF
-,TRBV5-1,CASSLGREETQYF
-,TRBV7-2,CASSLDWTGDYGYTF
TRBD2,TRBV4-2,CASSQGTSGQETQYF
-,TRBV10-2,CASRSLETQYF
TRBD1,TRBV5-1,CASSRDRANEKLFF
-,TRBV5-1,CATSTPPGELFF
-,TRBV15,CATSRARALGDEQFF
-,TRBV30,CAWSPNGLGRAGELFF
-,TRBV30,CAWDAGTKTQYF
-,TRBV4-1,CASSQAQGIPEAFF
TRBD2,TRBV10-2,CASRSGGAYEQYF
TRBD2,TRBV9,CASSVDGGAGELFF
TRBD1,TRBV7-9,CASSATGTGGAGGYTF
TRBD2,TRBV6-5,CASTPASGGTDTQYF
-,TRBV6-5,CASTPRAGNTIYF
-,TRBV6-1,CASSEGIQGTGELFF
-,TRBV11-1,CASGRGGRVPTGELFF
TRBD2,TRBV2,CASSSGMQETQYF
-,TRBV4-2,CASSPTGPNNSPLHF
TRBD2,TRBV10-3,CAISDRAGGNEQFF
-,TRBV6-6,CASNEAPTGTQYF
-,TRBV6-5,CASSYRVWDTQYF
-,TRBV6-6,CATGSNYGYTF
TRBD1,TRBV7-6,CASSFGQGHGYTF
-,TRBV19,CASMWRGVEEKLFF
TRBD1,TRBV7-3,CASSTHPGTGGADTQYF
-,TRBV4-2,CASSPFPGSGYGYTF
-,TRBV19,CASSLGGANSPLHF
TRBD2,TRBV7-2,CASSLSGGQTYEQYF
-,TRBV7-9,CASSLVEGQAGYTF
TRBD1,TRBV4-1,CASSQGEGQGHSGNTIYF
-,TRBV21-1,CASSSLGLVLSVDTQYF
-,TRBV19,CASSDPYNEQFF
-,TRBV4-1,CASSRRTGEGSNEQFF
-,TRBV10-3,CATLGGGAGELFF
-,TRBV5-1,CASSLARAETQYF
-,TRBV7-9,CASSSERPASFSTDTQYF
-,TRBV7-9,CASSTGSEKLFF
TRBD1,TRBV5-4,CASSGGTGAYGYTF
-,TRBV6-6,CASSYSTDSRDTQYF
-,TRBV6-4,CASSESVNTEAFF
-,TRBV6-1,CASSEDWGRAFF
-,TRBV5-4,CASSQRDGIYEQYF
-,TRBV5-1,CASSLIVGGEAQYF
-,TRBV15,CATADGGSTDTQYF
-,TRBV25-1,CASSGTGGLIYGYTF
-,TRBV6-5,CASSYSVGGNYGYTF
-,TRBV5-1,CASSQGSANSPLHF
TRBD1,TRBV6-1,CASSAGTGMNTEAFF